This passage covers 24 T cell receptor beta chains from one sample sequenced in a study of OX40 agonist ivuxolimab in advanced cancers. This table comes from immunoSEQ multiplex PCR, and its TCRdb copy is limited to in-frame clones, with some not included. The sample records 90,000 to 95,000 clones, 70% to 90% being singletons. The sequences come from CD4+ or CD8+ T cells sorted from blood, collected in a trial of the OX40 agonist ivuxolimab. Every receptor here comes from an adult with an advanced solid tumor such as melanoma, head and neck, liver or kidney cancer.

V usage is TRBV7-2 and J usage is TRBJ1-2, with TRBD1 matching 7 bases. Germline CDR1 SGHTA, CDR2 FQGNSA. The ends lost 5 bases at V and 7 bases at J; junction bases unmatched: 7. CDR3 length: 13 residues. CDR3 DNA: TGTGCCAGCAGCCGGCGACAGGGAGGTGGCTACACCTTC. This sequence encodes CASSRRQGGGYTF.

The count of this clone is one. The V and J genes are TRBV4-3 and TRBJ2-1; the match to TRBD2 covers 10 bases. From germline, CDR1 is LGHNA and CDR2 YSLEER. The CDR3 consists of 16 residues. With 0 bases clipped from V and 5 bases from J, the junction kept 4 bases outside the gene matches. The CDR3 bases are TGCGCCAGCAGCCAAGAGGCAGCGGGAGGGGACAATGAGCAGTTCTTC. It codes for CASSQEAAGGDNEQFF.

The chain employs TRBV6-1 and TRBJ1-5; perhaps TRBD1 as D (6 bases). The CDR3 loop spans 13 amino acids. V was cut by 4 bases and J by 3 bases, with 7 bases left in between. The germline CDR1 and CDR2 sequences are MNHNS and SASEGT. CDR3 nucleotide sequence: TGTGCCAGCAGTGGGACAGACAATCAGCCCCAGCATTTT. It encodes CASSGTDNQPQHF.

This chain connects TRBV19 to TRBJ2-5, with D unclear. The CDR3 is 14 amino acids. V lost 1 base to trimming and J lost 5 bases, with 11 bases between them. The germline V gene encodes CDR1 LNHDA and CDR2 SQIVND (reference sequence). The DNA for the CDR3 is TGTGCCAGTAGTATAGTAGGGCAATTGGAGACCCAGTACTTC. Residues: CASSIVGQLETQYF. The full variable domain, completed using reference TRBV19 and TRBJ2-5, is DGGITQSPKYLFRKEGQNVTLSCEQNLNHDAMYWYRQDPGQGLRLIYYSQIVNDFQKGDIAEGYSVSREKKESFPLTVTSAQKNPTAFYLCASSIVGQLETQYFGPGTRLLVL.

The chain links TRBV2 to TRBJ1-1; 12 bases fit TRBD1. The germline V gene encodes CDR1 SNHLY and CDR2 FYNNEI. The CDR3 runs 15 residues. V was pared by 4 bases and J by 4 bases, with 4 bases of the junction left unmatched. The CDR3, as DNA: TGTGCCAGCAGTGGGGACAGGGGGCGGACCACTGAAGCTTTCTTT. It encodes CASSGDRGRTTEAFF.

The rearrangement links TRBV28 to TRBJ2-7; 12 bases are shared with TRBD2. Germline CDR1 is MDHEN and CDR2 is SYDVKM. Trimming took 10 bases from V and 2 from J; bases not matched to a gene: 9. The CDR3 sequence is 15 residues long. The CDR3 sequence: CATRETSGRTYEQYF. DNA for the CDR3: TGTGCCACCCGCGAGACTAGCGGGAGAACCTACGAGCAGTACTTC.

V and J are TRBV25-1 and TRBJ1-3, with D unresolved. The V end lost 6 bases, the J end lost 4 bases, and 10 bases lay between the germline ends. The germline gives CDR1 MGHDK, CDR2 SYGVNS. CDR3 length equals 13 residues. As DNA, the CDR3 is TGTGCCAGCAGCGGATTCCGGGGAAACACCATATATTTT. This codes for CASSGFRGNTIYF.

On this clone: The same CDR3 also results from other DNA sequences found in this sample. V gene TRBV29-1 combines with J gene TRBJ2-1, with D possibly being TRBD1 or TRBD2 (5 bases each). CDR1 and CDR2 from the germline V gene are SQVTM and ANQGSEA. V was shortened by 4 bases and J by 7 bases, with 5 bases between the two germline ends. The CDR3 contains 10 residues. The CDR3 coding sequence is TGCAGCGTTGGGGGGAATGAGCAGTTCTTC. Its protein is CSVGGNEQFF.

The rearrangement uses TRBV11-2 and TRBJ1-1; D is possibly TRBD1 (6 bases). V lost 4 bases and J 2 bases, leaving 14 bases between the germline ends. The length of the CDR3 is 15 residues. Germline V gene lookup returns CDR1 SGHAT and CDR2 FQNNGV. The CDR3 DNA is TGTGCCAGCAGCTACTTGAGAGGGGGTAACACTGAAGCTTTCTTT. This codes for CASSYLRGGNTEAFF.

The gene calls are TRBV5-6 and TRBJ1-1; a possible D gene is TRBD1 (6 bases). Germline CDR1 is SGHDT and CDR2 is YYEEEE. V lost 1 base and J lost 0, with 7 bases in between. The CDR3 totals 14 residues. This CDR3 reads CASSLTGMNTEAFF. The CDR3 DNA reads TGTGCCAGCAGCTTGACAGGGATGAACACTGAAGCTTTCTTT.

Only one count was recorded for this clone. The chain combines TRBV13 with TRBJ1-1; 12 bases are shared with TRBD1. Germline values: CDR1 PRHDT, CDR2 FYEKMQ (reference sequence). Losses at the gene ends were 5 bases for V and 0 bases for J; bases not matched to a gene: 7. This CDR3 has 17 amino acids. The CDR3 region is CASSPPGQGAMNTEAFF. CDR3 bases: TGTGCCAGCAGCCCGCCGGGACAGGGGGCAATGAACACTGAAGCTTTCTTT.

A single count supports this clone. The rearrangement links TRBV10-3 to TRBJ2-3; D ambiguous. V was shortened by 4 bases and J by 1 base, with 9 bases between the two germline ends. The CDR3 is 14 residues long. Germline V gene data show CDR1 as ENHRY and CDR2 as SYGVKD. The CDR3 bases are TGTGCCATCAGTGCAAGGCAGGGCACAGATACGCAGTATTTT. Translation: CAISARQGTDTQYF.

The V and J genes are TRBV5-1 and TRBJ2-3, with unresolved D. The CDR3 length is 13 residues. V was clipped by 5 bases and J by 2 bases, with 9 bases between them. Per the germline V gene, CDR1 is SGHRS and CDR2 is YFSETQ. This chain's CDR3 is CASRLEPTDTQYF. The CDR3, as DNA: TGCGCCAGCAGGTTAGAACCCACAGATACGCAGTATTTT.

The chain has TRBV7-8 and TRBJ1-5, with D possibly being TRBD1 (5 bases). The germline V and J ends were trimmed by 3 bases and 5 bases, with 11 bases remaining between them. The CDR3 loop spans 14 amino acids. CDR1 SGHVS and CDR2 FQNEAQ come from the germline V gene. As DNA, the CDR3 is TGTGCCAGCAGCTTTGTGCAGGGTGATCAGCCCCAGCATTTT. It codes for CASSFVQGDQPQHF. Looking up the rest from reference TRBV7-8 and TRBJ1-5 gives the full variable domain: GAGVSQSPRYKVAKRGQDVALRCDPISGHVSLFWYQQALGQGPEFLTYFQNEAQLDKSGLPSDRFFAERPEGSVSTLKIQRTQQEDSAVYLCASSFVQGDQPQHFGDGTRLSIL.

The gene calls are TRBV19 and TRBJ1-2; maybe TRBD1 (5 bases). CDR1 and CDR2 (germline): LNHDA, SQIVND (reference sequence). Between the trimmed V and J ends, which lost 5 bases and 4 bases, there was a span of 11 bases. CDR3 size: 13 residues. CDR3 nucleotides: TGTGCCAGTAGTCCCGACAGAAGCTATGGCTACACCTTC. It is translated as CASSPDRSYGYTF.

CDR3 DNA sequence: TGTGCCAGCAGCTTGGTAGGGCTCGAGGGGGAACTGTTTTTT. It specifies CASSLVGLEGELFF. This rearrangement joins TRBV5-8 to TRBJ1-4, with D maybe TRBD1 (6 bases). CDR1 and CDR2 (germline): SGHTS, YDEGEE. Deletions cut 0 bases from V and 12 bases from J, with 15 bases between. CDR3 length equals 14 residues.

The V gene is TRBV5-1, the J gene TRBJ2-5; D might be TRBD1 (6 bases). Trimming removed 3 bases at V and 5 bases at J, with 14 bases between. Germline assignment: CDR1 SGHRS and CDR2 YFSETQ. CDR3 length: 14 amino acids. Written as DNA, the CDR3 is TGCGCCAGCAGCTCTTGGGGGCTTGAGGAGACCCAGTACTTC. It encodes CASSSWGLEETQYF.

The chain couples TRBV27 to TRBJ1-5; D is perhaps TRBD1 (5 bases). This CDR3 comprises 16 residues. Trimming left V 3 bases short and J 0 bases short, with 12 bases between. From germline, CDR1 is MNHEY and CDR2 SMNVEV (reference sequence). For the CDR3, the DNA is TGTGCCAGCAGTTTCAGTGGGGGACTTAGCAATCAGCCCCAGCATTTT. Residues: CASSFSGGLSNQPQHF.

The chain links TRBV9 to TRBJ2-3, with 11 bases lining up with TRBD2. Germline-derived CDR1 and CDR2 are SGDLS and YYNGEE. This CDR3 is 15 amino acids long. V lost 0 bases and J lost 6; bases outside the gene matches: 3. The CDR3 DNA sequence: TGTGCCAGCAGCGTAGAGTCTAGCGGGAGGGATACGCAGTATTTT. Its protein product is CASSVESSGRDTQYF. The full variable domain, its missing parts supplied by reference TRBV9 and TRBJ2-3, is DSGVTQTPKHLITATGQRVTLRCSPRSGDLSVYWYQQSLDQGLQFLIQYYNGEERAKGNILERFSAQQFPDLHSELNLSSLELGDSALYFCASSVESSGRDTQYFGPGTRLTVL.

This clone showed up just once. The V gene is TRBV11-2, the J gene TRBJ2-7; 12 nucleotides align to TRBD2. CDR1 is SGHAT and CDR2 is FQNNGV in the germline V gene. The CDR3 covers 16 residues. V was clipped by 5 bases and J by 7 bases; unmatched bases: 12. The CDR3 is CASSARLAGGPKEQYV. Written as DNA, the CDR3 is TGTGCCAGCAGCGCCCGTCTAGCGGGAGGGCCAAAAGAGCAGTACGTC.

The CDR3 sequence is CASSQNRQGGGTEAFF. The CDR3 DNA reads TGTGCCAGCAGTCAAAACCGACAGGGAGGAGGGACTGAAGCTTTCTTT. The V gene is TRBV11-2, the J gene TRBJ1-1; 7 bases fit TRBD1. The length of the CDR3 is 16 residues. Germline V gives CDR1 SGHAT, CDR2 FQNNGV. The V segment lost 6 bases and the J segment 5 bases; nucleotides outside the gene matches: 15.

The rearrangement uses TRBV2 and TRBJ2-1; the D gene is possibly TRBD2 (6 bases). The CDR3 consists of 15 residues. Germline values: CDR1 SNHLY, CDR2 FYNNEI. V was pared by 4 bases and J by 2 bases, with 12 bases between. The CDR3 sequence is CASSGDGGTYNEQFF. DNA of the CDR3: TGTGCCAGCAGTGGGGACGGGGGTACCTACAATGAGCAGTTCTTC.

The chain joins TRBV10-3 to TRBJ2-2; D is possibly TRBD1 or TRBD2 (5 bases each). There are 15 residues in the CDR3. V dropped 4 bases and J dropped 0 bases, with 9 bases sitting between them. The V gene's germline CDR1 is ENHRY and CDR2 SYGVKD. CDR3 in amino acids: CAISGGNTNTGELFF. The DNA of the CDR3 is TGTGCCATCAGTGGGGGGAATACGAACACCGGGGAGCTGTTTTTT.

This clone showed up just once. The chain joins TRBV23-1 to TRBJ2-2; 10 nucleotides line up with TRBD2. TRBV23-1 is classed as an ORF, of uncertain function. V lost 2 bases, J lost 0 bases, and 12 bases stayed unmatched. CDR3 size: 20 residues. The CDR3 nucleotides read TGCGCCAGCAGTCAACCTCCTCGGACAGGACTAGCGGCGAACACCGGGGAGCTGTTTTTT. Translated: CASSQPPRTGLAANTGELFF.